This T cell receptor (beta chain) was recorded in a study of immune evolution from preneoplasia to lung adenocarcinoma. Patient tissue came from resections in Japan or China, 2014–2017. Macro-dissection enriched premalignant or tumor cells before nucleic acid extraction. Only in-frame clones appear in the TCRdb table, and some are missing; sequencing was by immunoSEQ multiplex PCR. The sample consists of fewer than 9,500 clones, roughly 80% of them appearing once. The V and J ends lost 2 bases and 1 base respectively, with 9 bases between them. The CDR3 length is 14 residues. CDR1 is SGHRS, CDR2 YFSETQ, per germline. As concerns this clone: Antigen specificity is unknown.

Study results and caveats: Normal lung had the highest top T cell clone frequencies.

The rearrangement joins TRBV5-1 to TRBJ2-5; TRBD1 might be the D (5 bases). The TCR was taken from a person aged 50-70 years with lung adenocarcinoma. The source material was FFPE invasive lung adenocarcinoma tissue. CDR3 nucleotide sequence: TGCGCCAGCAGCTTAGGGGTCTTCCAAGAGACCCAGTACTTC. It translates to CASSLGVFQETQYF.